This T cell receptor (beta chain) was retrieved from a study of cytomegalovirus exposure and HLA in healthy donors. The overall study: Falling in the Caucasian-associated ancestry cluster were about four fifths of approximately 410 genotyped donors. Broader study findings: A later analysis linked a missense variant in DCLRE1C to the trimming of TCR beta V and J genes.

As to this clone: Its antigen is not known.

Germline CDR1 reads SGHDT; CDR2 reads YYEEEE. The CDR3 is 13 residues long. V was shortened by 0 bases and J by 6 bases, with 10 bases between the two germline ends. PCR employed 60 Vbeta and 13 Jbeta primers. Method: immunoSEQ multiplex PCR; TCRdb's copy keeps in-frame clones and lacks some. The data contain about 140,000 clones, 70% to 75% of them singletons. The sample taken for sequencing was PBMCs. The source of this sequence is a woman in her twenties or thirties in good health and CMV-seronegative. J is TRBJ2-7 and V is TRBV5-6; tentatively, D is TRBD1 (5 bases). In nucleotides, the CDR3 is TGTGCCAGCAGCTTGGTCAGGGTGGGCGAGCAGTACTTC. As protein: CASSLVRVGEQYF.